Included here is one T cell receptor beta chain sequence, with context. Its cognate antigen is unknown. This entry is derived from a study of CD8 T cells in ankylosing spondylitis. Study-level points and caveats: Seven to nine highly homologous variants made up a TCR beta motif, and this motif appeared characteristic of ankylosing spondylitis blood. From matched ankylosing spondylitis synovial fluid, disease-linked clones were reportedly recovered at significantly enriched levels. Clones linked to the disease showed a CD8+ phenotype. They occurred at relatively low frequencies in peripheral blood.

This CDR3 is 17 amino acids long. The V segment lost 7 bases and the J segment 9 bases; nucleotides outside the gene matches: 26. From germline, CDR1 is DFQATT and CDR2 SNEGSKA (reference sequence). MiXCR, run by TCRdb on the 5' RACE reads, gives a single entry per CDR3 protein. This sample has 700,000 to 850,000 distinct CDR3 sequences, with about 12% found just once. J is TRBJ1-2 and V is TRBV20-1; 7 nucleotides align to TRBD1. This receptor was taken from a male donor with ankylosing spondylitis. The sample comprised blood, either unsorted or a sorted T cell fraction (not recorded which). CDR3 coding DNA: TGCAGTGGGGGTAGGACCCGCAGGGGGATTAGAGGATTGAGCTACACCTTC. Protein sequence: CSGGRTRRGIRGLSYTF.